Listed here are 10 T cell receptor beta chains from one sample, sequenced in a study of blood T cells in healthy people across ages. Primers used in a second PCR of about 7 to 12 cycles were a sample-barcoded 5' primer and a J-beta primer mix. TCRdb reprocessed the 5' RACE reads with MiXCR, giving one entry per CDR3 protein. The sample lists approximately 730,000 distinct CDR3 sequences; more than 40% were seen once. Sequencing was performed on blood. These receptors were collected from a woman aged 60-75 years in good health.

The rearrangement joins TRBV6-2 or TRBV6-3 to TRBJ2-1, with a tentative D call TRBD2 (5 bases). Germline values: CDR1 MNHEY, CDR2 SVGEGT. This CDR3 is built from 13 residues. V lost 6 bases, J lost 7 bases, and 13 bases lay in between. DNA of the CDR3: TGTGCCAGCAGCGCACTAGGCGCTAATGAGCAGTTCTTC. This codes for CASSALGANEQFF.

V usage is TRBV7-9 and J usage is TRBJ2-1, with 8 bases identical to TRBD1. This CDR3 is built from 18 residues. Unmatched junction bases numbered 13, after V lost 5 bases and J lost 1 base. Germline V gene lookup returns CDR1 SEHNR and CDR2 FQNEAQ (reference sequence). The CDR3 sequence is CASSTGTGRGMSYNEQFF. The CDR3 nucleotides read TGTGCCAGCAGCACCGGGACAGGCCGGGGTATGTCCTACAATGAGCAGTTCTTC.

The chain uses TRBV7-2 and TRBJ2-5; TRBD1 is a possible D gene (6 bases). The CDR3 has 14 amino acids. The ends were cut back, 5 bases at V and 5 bases at J, with 15 bases in the middle. Germline CDR1 SGHTA, CDR2 FQGNSA. CDR3 DNA sequence: TGTGCCAGCAGCGCTAGTCACAGGGTCGAGACCCAGTACTTC. Encoded protein: CASSASHRVETQYF.

The rearrangement joins TRBV7-6 to TRBJ2-5; the D is unclear. Trimming cost V 5 bases and J 2 bases, with 15 bases left between them. CDR1 SGHVS and CDR2 FNYEAQ come from the germline V gene. This CDR3 region has 15 residues. CDR3 amino acids: CASSNASLGQETQYF. In DNA, the CDR3 is TGTGCCAGCAGCAACGCCAGTCTAGGACAAGAGACCCAGTACTTC.

The rearrangement uses TRBV20-1 and TRBJ2-5; weak D call: TRBD2 (5 bases). The DNA end is more similar to TRBJ2-7, so the J call may be wrong. Germline-derived CDR1 and CDR2 are DFQATT and SNEGSKA (reference sequence). This CDR3 spans 15 amino acids. The chain's CDR3 is CSARYRRAGGYEQYF. In DNA form, the CDR3 reads TGCAGTGCTAGATACCGACGAGCTGGAGGTTACGAGCAGTACTTC.

This clonotype has at least ten counts. The J gene is TRBJ2-3, the V gene TRBV29-1; 11 bases line up with TRBD2. Germline V gives CDR1 SQVTM, CDR2 ANQGSEA. This CDR3 is 14 amino acids long. Losses at the gene ends were 6 bases for V and 2 bases for J; bases not matched to a gene: 4. CDR3 sequence reads: CSVELAGVTDTQYF. CDR3 DNA sequence: TGCAGCGTAGAACTAGCGGGGGTCACAGATACGCAGTATTTT.

This clonotype was counted only a few times. The chain recombines TRBV12-3 or TRBV12-4 with TRBJ2-1; the D is unclear. This CDR3 is built from 14 residues. V was clipped by 9 bases and J by 5 bases, with 17 bases between them. CDR3 bases: TGTGCCAGTACCTTAGGTTATGCTAACAATGAGCAGTTCTTC. It encodes CASTLGYANNEQFF.

The table lists this clonotype with many counts. The chain recombines TRBV4-3 with TRBJ2-3; D not resolved. Trimming took off 6 bases at V and 5 bases at J, with 6 bases between the two ends. Looked up from germline, CDR1 is LGHNA and CDR2 is YSLEER. The CDR3 has 11 residues. The CDR3 nucleotides read TGCGCCAGCAGAGAAGGAGATACGCAGTATTTT. It specifies CASREGDTQYF.

There are a few counts of this clonotype. This rearrangement joins TRBV28 to TRBJ2-5; weak D call: TRBD2 (5 bases). CDR1 is MDHEN and CDR2 is SYDVKM in the germline V gene. The ends were cut back, 5 bases at V and 11 bases at J, with 12 bases in the middle. There are 11 residues in the CDR3. The CDR3 coding sequence is TGTGCCAGCAGTGCCAACCGAGGGCAGTACTTC. This gives the protein CASSANRGQYF.

The genes are TRBV3-1 and TRBJ2-5, with D perhaps TRBD2 (6 bases). V dropped 7 bases and J dropped 5 bases, with 8 bases sitting between them. This CDR3 has 11 residues. Germline values: CDR1 LGHDT, CDR2 YNNKEL (reference sequence). The CDR3 DNA follows: TGTGCCAGCATTGGGGGGGAGACCCAGTACTTC. Its translation is CASIGGETQYF.